This TCR beta chain was documented in a study of CD8 T cells in Susac syndrome. V lost 7 bases and J lost 1, with 7 bases in between. Germline V lookup: CDR1 MNHNY, CDR2 SVGAGI (reference sequence). The CDR3 sequence is 12 residues long. The TEMRA cells underwent FACS enrichment, while the CD8+ and CD4+ T cells underwent negative isolation. An amount of RNA that ranged from roughly 0.5 to 1 ug was reverse transcribed with random hexamers. TCRdb analysed the immunoSEQ multiplex PCR reads with MiXCR anew, one entry per CDR3 protein. The table records some 200,000 distinct CDR3 sequences, roughly 96% of them present only once.

The source of this sequence is a human donor with multiple sclerosis. The V and J genes are TRBV6-6 and TRBJ1-1; D unresolved. Sequenced: CD4+ T cells from PBMCs. The CDR3 region has the DNA TGTGCCAGCACGGTGGAGAACACTGAAGCTTTCTTT. The encoded protein is CASTVENTEAFF.